This TCR beta chain was retrieved from a study of shared clonotypes between healthy human individuals. For the study at large: Aged between 18 and 49, the donors were a couple of women and three men. Study findings and constraints: The donor pool, a small one, limited the genetic and exposure-history diversity represented.

Libraries were prepared by immunoSEQ multiplex PCR; TCRdb keeps only in-frame clonotypes and omits some of them. The repertoire consists of 530,000 or so clones, with 75% to 80% occurring once and the leading ten covering approximately 13%. As for this clone: Its antigen is currently unknown.

Sequencing input: PBMCs. This TCR derives from a woman in her 40s in good health. Some clones in this sample may be carry-over from other donors' samples.

CDR3 residues: CASSVAGSSFPETQYF. CDR3 nucleotide sequence: TGTGCCAGCAGCGTAGCGGGTAGCTCGTTCCCAGAGACCCAGTACTTC. The rearrangement uses TRBV9 and TRBJ2-5; D uncertain. The CDR3 spans 16 residues. Trimming pared 0 bases from V and 4 bases from J, leaving 16 bases between. CDR1 and CDR2 (germline): SGDLS, YYNGEE.